Listed here are 7 T cell receptor beta chains from one sample, sequenced in a study of cytomegalovirus exposure and HLA in healthy donors. A multiplex PCR was run with 60 Vbeta primers and 13 Jbeta primers. TCRdb keeps only in-frame clones here, not all; method: immunoSEQ multiplex PCR. The repertoire holds tens of thousands of clones, with about three quarters as singletons. The specimen was PBMCs. The receptors were gathered from a male donor in good health and CMV-seropositive.

A note on this clone: Different DNA sequences within this sample yield the same CDR3. J is TRBJ1-1 and V is TRBV12-5, with D possibly TRBD1 on 5 matching bases. This CDR3 spans 15 amino acids. Germline CDR1 and CDR2: LGHNT and FRNRAP. Trimming removed 2 bases at V and 3 bases at J, with 13 bases between. CDR3 region: CASGLPTGGYTEAFF. The CDR3 region has the DNA TGTGCTAGTGGTTTGCCAACGGGGGGGTACACTGAAGCTTTCTTT.

Only a few counts were recorded for this clone. The V and J genes are TRBV11-1 and TRBJ2-3; possibly TRBD1 for D (5 bases). Germline CDR1 SGHAT, CDR2 FQDESV (reference sequence). This CDR3 has 16 residues. Between the trimmed V and J ends, which lost 4 bases and 0 bases, there was a span of 14 bases. The CDR3 spells CASSSGRQRSTDTQYF. CDR3 DNA sequence: TGTGCCAGCAGCTCAGGGCGCCAACGGAGCACAGATACGCAGTATTTT.

The V and J genes are TRBV5-1 and TRBJ1-1; D uncertain. Germline V gives CDR1 SGHRS, CDR2 YFSETQ. This CDR3 comprises 16 residues. V was clipped by 0 bases and J by 1 base, with 13 bases between them. The CDR3 sequence: CASSLAGGSGNTEAFF. CDR3 in DNA: TGCGCCAGCAGCTTGGCCGGCGGTTCGGGGAACACTGAAGCTTTCTTT.

The V gene is TRBV28, the J gene TRBJ1-1; a weak D match, TRBD1 (6 bases). Germline CDR1 MDHEN, CDR2 SYDVKM. The CDR3 length is 14 residues. The V and J ends lost 6 bases and 1 base respectively, with 12 bases between them. CDR3 DNA sequence: TGTGCCAGCAGACCCGGACAGCCGAACACTGAAGCTTTCTTT. Protein: CASRPGQPNTEAFF.

Only a few counts were recorded for this clone. The chain is built from TRBV27 and TRBJ1-3; TRBD1 matches at 7 bases. Germline CDR1 and CDR2: MNHEY and SMNVEV (reference sequence). The CDR3 is 15 amino acids. The V segment lost 8 bases and the J segment 2 bases; nucleotides outside the gene matches: 9. DNA of the CDR3: TGTGCCAGCGGACGACAGGGCGACCCTGGAAACACCATATATTTT. Its translation: CASGRQGDPGNTIYF.

This clone was seen a handful of times. The J gene is TRBJ1-2, the V gene TRBV28; possible D gene TRBD1, 5 bases. CDR1 and CDR2 from the germline V gene are MDHEN and SYDVKM. V was trimmed by 0 bases and J by 8 bases, leaving 13 bases between them. CDR3 length equals 14 residues. In DNA, the CDR3 is TGTGCCAGCAGTTTATGGACAGTCCTGGGAGGCTACACCTTC. The encoded protein is CASSLWTVLGGYTF.

The chain combines TRBV10-1 with TRBJ1-1; possible D gene TRBD1, 5 bases. Trimming removed 4 bases at V and 6 bases at J, with 12 bases between. Germline CDR1 and CDR2: WNHNN and SYGVQD (reference sequence). The CDR3 is 13 amino acids. The CDR3 is CASSALRGSEAFF. CDR3 nucleotides: TGCGCCAGCAGTGCACTGCGGGGCTCTGAAGCTTTCTTT.